The 20 T cell receptor beta chains below all came from one sample that was sequenced in a study of vaccination and CD4 T cells after COVID-19. Treatment here: roughly 10-day PBMC culture with coronavirus spike peptide pools or control peptides (ViraFEST assay). These receptors' targets are unknown. Sequencing of DNA taken from cultured CD4+ T cells relied on the Oncomine TCR Beta short-read assay. In TCRdb, the PCR reads were re-called with MiXCR into one record per CDR3 protein. The sample holds around 18,000 distinct CDR3 sequences, under 75% seen once. The sample comprised CD4+ T cells from blood, cultured in vitro. The receptor set was obtained from a human donor who had recovered from COVID-19.

This clonotype showed up just a few times. The chain carries TRBV20-1 and TRBJ2-3, with 9 bases aligning to TRBD2. The germline CDR1 and CDR2 sequences are DFQATT and SNEGSKA (reference sequence). Trimming cost V 3 bases and J 1 base; bases outside gene matches: 14. This CDR3 has 18 amino acids. CDR3 sequence (DNA): TGCAGTGCTAGGTCCGGGGCGGGGGGGCCTTTCGGCACAGATACGCAGTATTTT. This encodes CSARSGAGGPFGTDTQYF.

This clonotype has more than one count but fewer than ten. The V call is TRBV20-1, the J call TRBJ1-6; a possible D gene is TRBD1 (5 bases). The CDR3 totals 14 residues. CDR1 is DFQATT, CDR2 SNEGSKA, per germline (reference sequence). Between the trimmed V and J ends, which lost 0 bases and 8 bases, there was a span of 11 bases. The chain's CDR3 is CSARDPGIYSPLHF. CDR3 DNA: TGCAGTGCTAGAGATCCAGGGATATATTCACCCCTCCACTTT.

This clonotype was seen only a few times. The J gene is TRBJ2-5, the V gene TRBV20-1; the D gene is possibly TRBD2 (5 bases). V dropped 5 bases and J dropped 0 bases, with 10 bases sitting between them. The CDR3 consists of 13 residues. The V gene's germline CDR1 is DFQATT and CDR2 SNEGSKA (reference sequence). In DNA form, the CDR3 reads TGCAGTGCTGGACTGGGGTACCAAGAGACCCAGTACTTC. This gives the protein CSAGLGYQETQYF.

The CDR3 DNA sequence: TGTGCCAGCAGTGAATATAAGGGGGATGGCGGAAACACCATATATTTT. Encoded protein: CASSEYKGDGGNTIYF. The V gene is TRBV25-1, the J gene TRBJ1-3, with D possibly matching TRBD1 (6 bases). Germline-derived CDR1 and CDR2 are MGHDK and SYGVNS. The CDR3 is made up of 16 amino acids. Deletions cut 0 bases from V and 4 bases from J, with 13 bases between.

V gene TRBV5-4 combines with J gene TRBJ2-1, with unresolved D. Trimming took off 2 bases at V and 12 bases at J, with 12 bases between the two ends. CDR1 and CDR2 (germline): SGHNT, YYREEE (reference sequence). CDR3 size: 12 residues. CDR3 DNA sequence: TGTGCCAGCAGCTTAACCCTAGGAATGCAGTTCTTC. As protein: CASSLTLGMQFF.

This clonotype showed up just a few times. The chain is built from TRBV21-1 and TRBJ2-5; the table's D call, TRBD2, has no DNA check behind it. TRBV21-1 is a documented pseudogene. This CDR3 has 16 residues. This chain's CDR3 is CASSKSGAGANETQYF. DNA for the CDR3: TGTGCCAGCAGCAAATCTGGGGCGGGAGCTAATGAGACCCAGTACTTC.

The chain's CDR3 is CASRMEATNTGELFF. As DNA, the CDR3 is TGTGCCAGTAGGATGGAAGCCACGAACACCGGGGAGCTGTTTTTT. This chain uses TRBV19 with TRBJ2-2; unclear D gene. The germline V gene has CDR1 LNHDA and CDR2 SQIVND (reference sequence). This CDR3 has 15 residues. The V gene lost 6 bases and the J gene lost 0 bases, with 11 bases spanning the gap.

The CDR3: CASRYRDRSSYEQYF. The CDR3 region has the DNA TGTGCCAGCAGGTACCGGGACAGGTCTTCCTACGAGCAGTACTTC. The V and J genes are TRBV7-2 and TRBJ2-7; TRBD1 agrees at 8 bases. This CDR3 is built from 15 residues. Germline values: CDR1 SGHTA, CDR2 FQGNSA. V trimming: 6 bases; J trimming: 1 base; junction bases outside the gene matches: 8.

The sample holds a few counts of this clonotype. The rearrangement uses TRBV7-8 and TRBJ1-6; weak D call: TRBD1 (6 bases). The CDR3 has 15 residues. The V gene's germline CDR1 is SGHVS and CDR2 FQNEAQ. V shed 1 base and J shed 4 bases, with 8 bases lying between them. The CDR3 DNA sequence: TGTGCCAGCAGCTTAGGGACAGTTTATAATTCACCCCTCCACTTT. Its protein is CASSLGTVYNSPLHF.

This clonotype was seen only a few times. V is TRBV10-3 and J is TRBJ2-1, with D perhaps matching TRBD2 (7 bases). The CDR3 consists of 16 residues. CDR1 ENHRY and CDR2 SYGVKD come from the germline V gene. The ends were cut back, 0 bases at V and 8 bases at J, with 17 bases in the middle. CDR3 nucleotide sequence: TGTGCCATCAGTGAGTCTAGGGGGAGGGCCATTTATGAGCAGTTCTTC. Translating gives CAISESRGRAIYEQFF.

The chain links TRBV6-2 or TRBV6-3 to TRBJ1-1; 8 nucleotides align to TRBD1. The germline CDR1 and CDR2 sequences are MNHEY and SVGEGT. The CDR3 sequence is 15 residues long. Losses at the gene ends were 6 bases for V and 3 bases for J; bases not matched to a gene: 9. The CDR3 is CASRSRGHGDTEAFF. CDR3 sequence (DNA): TGTGCCAGCAGAAGCAGGGGGCATGGGGACACTGAAGCTTTCTTT.

The chain combines TRBV12-1 with TRBJ2-3. TRBV12-1 is a documented pseudogene. The CDR3 has 12 amino acids. CDR3 protein: CASSPEGDTQYF. The CDR3 DNA reads TGTGCCAGCAGCCCCGAAGGGGATACGCAGTATTTT.

The V and J genes are TRBV19 and TRBJ1-5; TRBD1 matches at 10 bases. The CDR3 has 17 amino acids. Trimming cost V 5 bases and J 4 bases; bases outside gene matches: 11. Germline CDR1 LNHDA, CDR2 SQIVND (reference sequence). The CDR3: CASSSLPGQGLNQPQHF. As DNA, the CDR3 is TGTGCCAGTAGTTCGCTCCCGGGACAGGGGTTAAATCAGCCCCAGCATTTT.

The chain recombines TRBV5-1 with TRBJ2-5; 10 nucleotides match TRBD2. Germline CDR1 SGHRS, CDR2 YFSETQ. The CDR3 is made up of 16 amino acids. Unmatched junction bases numbered 7, after V lost 4 bases and J lost 1 base. CDR3 sequence reads: CASSRRTSGVQETQYF. CDR3 coding DNA: TGCGCCAGCAGCCGCCGGACTAGCGGAGTCCAAGAGACCCAGTACTTC.

The chain has TRBV7-9 and TRBJ1-6, with TRBD1 as a possible D gene (5 bases). V shed 1 base and J shed 7 bases, with 14 bases lying between them. The CDR3 is made up of 16 amino acids. CDR1 is SEHNR and CDR2 is FQNEAQ in the germline V gene (reference sequence). The CDR3 nucleotides read TGTGCCAGCAGCTTAGTATCCGGGACGCAGAATTCACCCCTCCACTTT. Translating gives CASSLVSGTQNSPLHF.

The genes are TRBV20-1 and TRBJ1-2; 7 bases fit TRBD1. From germline, CDR1 is DFQATT and CDR2 SNEGSKA (reference sequence). V shed 5 bases and J 0 bases; nucleotides not matched to a gene: 12. The CDR3 runs to 16 residues. The CDR3 is CSARPPGTASNYGYTF. In DNA form, the CDR3 reads TGCAGTGCTCGACCCCCCGGGACAGCTTCTAACTATGGCTACACCTTC.

The CDR3 protein is CSARVSLRGGNTIYF. The CDR3 nucleotides read TGCAGTGCTAGAGTATCACTTCGGGGCGGAAACACCATATATTTT. This chain links TRBV20-1 with TRBJ1-3; a possible D gene is TRBD1 (5 bases). This CDR3 is 15 amino acids long. V was shortened by 1 base and J by 4 bases, with 14 bases between the two germline ends. Germline lookup yields CDR1 DFQATT and CDR2 SNEGSKA (reference sequence).

The chain employs TRBV3-1 and TRBJ2-7; possibly TRBD2 for D (7 bases). Germline CDR1 reads LGHDT; CDR2 reads YNNKEL (reference sequence). CDR3 length: 15 amino acids. The ends were cut back, 4 bases at V and 6 bases at J, with 19 bases in the middle. CDR3 bases: TGTGCCAGCAGCCCCGGCGGGCAGGGGAGGGCCGAGCAGTACTTC. Residues: CASSPGGQGRAEQYF.

V gene TRBV7-6 combines with J gene TRBJ1-2; D ambiguous. Trimming took 5 bases from V and 2 from J, leaving 12 bases between them. CDR1 SGHVS and CDR2 FNYEAQ come from the germline V gene. This CDR3 is 14 amino acids long. CDR3 region: CASSPRTANYGYTF. Here the CDR3 DNA reads TGTGCCAGCAGCCCGAGGACCGCAAACTATGGCTACACCTTC.

This clonotype showed up just a few times. V usage is TRBV7-6 and J usage is TRBJ2-2; D is unresolved. CDR3 length: 12 amino acids. Germline CDR1 is SGHVS and CDR2 is FNYEAQ. Trimming shortened V by 4 bases and J by 2 bases, and 2 bases separated the two germline ends. CDR3 DNA: TGTGCCAGCAGCTCCAACACCGGGGAGCTGTTTTTT. This sequence encodes CASSSNTGELFF.